The T cell receptor (beta chain) under discussion was sequenced for a study of blood T cell repertoires in COVID-19. Study-wide context: T cells, B-cell-depleted T cells, or PBMCs provided the cDNA or gDNA that served as material.

Clones were read by immunoSEQ multiplex PCR, and TCRdb kept only the in-frame ones, dropping some. Of approximately 180,000 clones listed, about 83% are singletons. Trimming cost V 0 bases and J 4 bases; bases outside gene matches: 5. This CDR3 spans 16 amino acids. CDR1 is ENHRY, CDR2 SYGVKD, per germline. Patients from Seattle were sampled longitudinally, starting during active infection. Input material: peripheral blood. The clonotype comes from a person aged 70 to 85 with COVID-19, enrolled during active disease. The rearrangement links TRBV10-3 to TRBJ1-2, with 10 positions matching TRBD1. The CDR3 protein is CAISESGTGAFYGYTF. The CDR3 bases are TGTGCCATCAGTGAGTCCGGGACAGGGGCATTCTATGGCTACACCTTC.